The clone carrying this T cell receptor (beta chain) was counted many times. Its antigen is still unknown. The CDR3 runs to 13 residues. Germline loops: CDR1 DFQATT, CDR2 SNEGSKA (reference sequence). Trimming cost V 6 bases and J 10 bases, with 16 bases left between them. This specimen belongs to a study of T cell repertoires in cytomegalovirus infection. Study-wide background: Public TCR beta signatures marked donors with CMV infection and the matching HLA.

Via MiXCR, TCRdb re-called the reads, giving one row per CDR3 protein. Of some 300,000 distinct CDR3 sequences in the sample, 9.6% are singletons; the top ten hold around 2.6%. Notes on the study in general: HLA-C-restricted CMV clonotypes gave the most frequent clonotype in two of eight donors.

Sequencing was performed on PBMCs. This sequence originates from a human donor in good health (CMV status not recorded). Some clones in this sample may be carry-over from other donors' samples. The V call is TRBV20-1, the J call TRBJ1-6; D is uncertain. The CDR3 reads CSARRRVESPLHF. CDR3 bases: TGCAGTGCCCGGAGAAGGGTTGAGTCACCCCTCCACTTT.